This TCR beta chain was obtained from a study of blood T cell repertoires in COVID-19. Study-level information: Material from acute and convalescent COVID-19 was sourced from the United States, Italy and Spain. Nucleic acid was either cDNA or gDNA, and it came from T cells, B-cell-depleted T cells, or PBMCs.

Seattle patients were enrolled during active infection and followed longitudinally. Original analysis: Amplification of reference gene primers was used by the study to estimate nucleated cell counts. This table comes from immunoSEQ multiplex PCR, and its TCRdb copy is limited to in-frame clones, with some not included. That table is the source of V, J and clone size, and D and trimming were worked out from the DNA. The data contain about 58,000 clones, around 82% of them singletons. The receptor was derived from a man aged 80 or over with COVID-19, enrolled during active disease. The sequencing input was peripheral blood.

DNA for the CDR3: TGTGCCAGCAGTTTACAGGGGGATGAAAAACTGTTTTTT. Its protein is CASSLQGDEKLFF. The gene calls are TRBV28 and TRBJ1-4, with 7 bases fitting TRBD1. Germline CDR1 reads MDHEN; CDR2 reads SYDVKM. CDR3 length: 13 amino acids. The V gene end was trimmed by 2 bases and the J gene end by 6 bases; junction bases not matched to a gene: 0. Together with reference TRBV28 and TRBJ1-4, the CDR3 gives the full variable domain: DVKVTQSSRYLVKRTGEKVFLECVQDMDHENMFWYRQDPGLGLRLIYFSYDVKMKEKGDIPEGYSVSREKKERFSLILESASTNQTSMYLCASSLQGDEKLFFGSGTQLSVL.